Presented here are 12 T cell receptor beta chains from one specimen sequenced in a study of shared clonotypes between healthy human individuals (dated by TCRdb to the early 2020s). Library generation was performed with the immunoSEQ multiplex PCR assay. Sourced from immuneACCESS, this table was stored by TCRdb with only in-frame sequences that have V and J called. A share of the clones is absent; for the studies checked, an unresolved V gene accounts for under half, and the remainder has no known explanation. Within this sample are some 2,000,000 clones, with roughly 94% of them counted one time only. The top ten clones comprise more than 0.1% of the sample. Sequenced input: naive CD4+ T cells sorted from blood. This specimen's cell subset or site label, per the study, means: CD45RA+ positively selected. These receptors came from a man aged 18 to 29 in good health.

As for this clone: The same CDR3 is also encoded by other DNA sequences in this sample. The chain uses TRBV7-2 and TRBJ2-3; D remains unclear. Germline V gene lookup returns CDR1 SGHTA and CDR2 FQGNSA. V lost 2 bases and J lost 6, with 3 bases in between. This CDR3 has 11 residues. In DNA form, the CDR3 reads TGTGCCAGCAGCTTAATTGATACGCAGTATTTT. Amino acid sequence: CASSLIDTQYF.

The chain employs TRBV30 and TRBJ1-4, with D hard to call. CDR3 length equals 14 residues. Looked up from germline, CDR1 is GTSNPN and CDR2 is SVGIG (reference sequence). Trimming stripped 2 bases from V and 8 bases from J, with 15 bases between. The CDR3 protein is CAWSPLGYLEKLFF. The CDR3 nucleotides are TGTGCCTGGAGTCCTCTAGGGTACTTGGAAAAACTGTTTTTT.

This chain connects TRBV2 to TRBJ2-3, with D uncertain. Germline-derived CDR1 and CDR2 are SNHLY and FYNNEI. The length of the CDR3 is 16 residues. V lost 7 bases, J lost 2 bases, and 19 bases lay in between. In nucleotides, the CDR3 is TGTGCCAGCATGGGCGGACCCCTCTCTTACACAGATACGCAGTATTTT. It translates to CASMGGPLSYTDTQYF.

This chain links TRBV5-4 with TRBJ2-1; D not certain. With 7 bases removed from V and 4 bases from J, the gap between germline ends came to 18 bases. This CDR3 has 15 amino acids. Germline CDR1 and CDR2: SGHNT and YYREEE (reference sequence). The CDR3 DNA reads TGTGCCAGCGGCCCCTCTGGTCCCCCTTACAATGAGCAGTTCTTC. Protein sequence: CASGPSGPPYNEQFF.

This sequence joins TRBV7-8 and TRBJ1-5, with D perhaps matching TRBD1 (6 bases). Per the germline V gene, CDR1 is SGHVS and CDR2 is FQNEAQ. The CDR3 covers 18 residues. Trimming shortened V by 4 bases and J by 3 bases, and 22 bases separated the two germline ends. The CDR3 coding sequence is TGTGCCAGCAGCTCACTCCAGGCAGGAACAGGGTACAATCAGCCCCAGCATTTT. Its translation is CASSSLQAGTGYNQPQHF.

This clone showed up many times. In the same sample, other DNA sequences code for this CDR3. The chain recombines TRBV30 with TRBJ1-6, with no clear D. V gave up 0 bases and J gave up 8 bases, with 8 bases separating them. There are 13 residues in the CDR3. Germline assignment: CDR1 GTSNPN and CDR2 SVGIG (reference sequence). The CDR3 DNA sequence: TGTGCCTGGAGTGTCCGGGGAGATTCACCCCTCCACTTT. Translating it yields CAWSVRGDSPLHF. Together with reference TRBV30 and TRBJ1-6, the CDR3 gives the full variable domain: SQTIHQWPATLVQPVGSPLSLECTVEGTSNPNLYWYRQAAGRGLQLLFYSVGIGQISSEVPQNLSASRPQDRQFILSSKKLLLSDSGFYLCAWSVRGDSPLHFGNGTRLTVT.

The genes are TRBV14 and TRBJ1-6; D is possibly TRBD1 (5 bases). Trimming cost V 0 bases and J 7 bases, with 13 bases left between them. Germline V gene data show CDR1 as SGHDN and CDR2 as FVKESK. This CDR3 has 16 residues. The CDR3 DNA follows: TGTGCCAGCAGCCAAGATCAGGGACTTGGCAATTCACCCCTCCACTTT. As protein: CASSQDQGLGNSPLHF. Full variable domain (missing parts from reference TRBV14 and TRBJ1-6): EAGVTQFPSHSVIEKGQTVTLRCDPISGHDNLYWYRRVMGKEIKFLLHFVKESKQDESGMPNNRFLAERTGGTYSTLKVQPAELEDSGVYFCASSQDQGLGNSPLHFGNGTRLTVT.

This rearrangement joins TRBV7-3 to TRBJ1-3; D gene unclear. Germline V lookup: CDR1 SGHTA, CDR2 FQGTGA. V shed 4 bases and J shed 0 bases, with 19 bases lying between them. CDR3 length equals 18 residues. CDR3 nucleotides: TGTGCCAGCAGCTGTGAGGTGTCAGACTTATTCTCTGGAAACACCATATATTTT. Its translation is CASSCEVSDLFSGNTIYF. Supplemented by reference TRBV7-3 and TRBJ1-3, the full variable domain reads GAGVSQTPSNKVTEKGKYVELRCDPISGHTALYWYRQSLGQGPEFLIYFQGTGAADDSGLPNDRFFAVRPEGSVSTLKIQRTERGDSAVYLCASSCEVSDLFSGNTIYFGEGSWLTVV.

The CDR3 loop is CSVDVTGLDRYYGYTF. The CDR3, as DNA: TGCAGCGTTGACGTCACGGGCCTCGACCGCTACTATGGCTACACCTTC. The chain recombines TRBV29-1 with TRBJ1-2; D call uncertain. The CDR3 spans 16 residues. Trimming took 3 bases from V and 3 from J, leaving 20 bases between them. Germline V gene lookup returns CDR1 SQVTM and CDR2 ANQGSEA.

In nucleotides, the CDR3 is TGTGCCTGGAGTCCAGGGGTGGTCTCTGGAAACACCATATATTTT. Protein: CAWSPGVVSGNTIYF. This sequence joins TRBV30 and TRBJ1-3; D perhaps matches TRBD1 (6 bases). Germline lookup yields CDR1 GTSNPN and CDR2 SVGIG (reference sequence). This CDR3 is built from 15 residues. The V gene lost 2 bases and the J gene lost 0 bases, with 11 bases spanning the gap. The complete variable domain, with remaining parts taken from reference TRBV30 and TRBJ1-3, reads SQTIHQWPATLVQPVGSPLSLECTVEGTSNPNLYWYRQAAGRGLQLLFYSVGIGQISSEVPQNLSASRPQDRQFILSSKKLLLSDSGFYLCAWSPGVVSGNTIYFGEGSWLTVV.

With respect to this clone: Within the sample, other DNA sequences also encode this same CDR3. The V and J genes are TRBV7-9 and TRBJ2-5; 8 bases are shared with TRBD2. Germline trimming cut 1 base from V and 2 bases from J; bases unmatched to any gene: 3. The CDR3 totals 15 residues. Germline-derived CDR1 and CDR2 are SEHNR and FQNEAQ (reference sequence). The CDR3 coding sequence is TGTGCCAGCAGCTTAGAACTAGCGGTACAAGAGACCCAGTACTTC. Protein product: CASSLELAVQETQYF.

This clone was seen at least ten times. The chain couples TRBV5-4 to TRBJ2-7, with a weak D call TRBD2 (5 bases). Germline-derived CDR1 and CDR2 are SGHNT and YYREEE (reference sequence). V shed 4 bases and J shed 4 bases, with 6 bases lying between them. This CDR3 comprises 11 residues. Here the CDR3 reads CASSTGYEQYF. The CDR3 DNA is TGTGCCAGCAGCACGGGGTACGAGCAGTACTTC.